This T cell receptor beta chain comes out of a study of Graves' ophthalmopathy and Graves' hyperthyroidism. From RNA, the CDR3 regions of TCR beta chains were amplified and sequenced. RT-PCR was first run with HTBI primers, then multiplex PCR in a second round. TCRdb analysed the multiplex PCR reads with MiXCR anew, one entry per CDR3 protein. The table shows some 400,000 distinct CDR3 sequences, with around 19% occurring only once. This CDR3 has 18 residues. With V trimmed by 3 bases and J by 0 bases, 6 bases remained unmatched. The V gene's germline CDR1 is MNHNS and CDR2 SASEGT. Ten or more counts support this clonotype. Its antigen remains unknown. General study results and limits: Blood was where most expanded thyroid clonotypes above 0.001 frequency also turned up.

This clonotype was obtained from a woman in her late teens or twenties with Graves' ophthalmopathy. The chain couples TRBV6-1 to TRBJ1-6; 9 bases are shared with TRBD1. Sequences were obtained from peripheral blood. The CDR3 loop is CASSDGDRAISYNSPLHF. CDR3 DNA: TGTGCCAGCAGTGACGGGGACAGGGCCATCTCCTATAATTCACCCCTCCACTTT.